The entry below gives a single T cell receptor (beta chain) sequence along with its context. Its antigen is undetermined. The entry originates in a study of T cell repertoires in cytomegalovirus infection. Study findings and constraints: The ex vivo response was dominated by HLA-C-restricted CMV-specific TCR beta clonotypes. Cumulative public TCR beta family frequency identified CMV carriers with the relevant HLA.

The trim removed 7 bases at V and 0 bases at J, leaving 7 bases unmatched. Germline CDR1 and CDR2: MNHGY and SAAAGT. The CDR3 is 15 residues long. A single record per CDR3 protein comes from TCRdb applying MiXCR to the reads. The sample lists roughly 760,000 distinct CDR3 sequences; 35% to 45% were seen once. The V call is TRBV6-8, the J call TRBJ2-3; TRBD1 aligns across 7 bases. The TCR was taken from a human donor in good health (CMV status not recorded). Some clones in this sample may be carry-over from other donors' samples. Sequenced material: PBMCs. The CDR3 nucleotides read TGTGCCAGCACGCACAGGGGAACTAGCACAGATACGCAGTATTTT. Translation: CASTHRGTSTDTQYF.